This T cell receptor (beta chain) is from a study of blood T cell repertoires in COVID-19. Across the study: T cells, B-cell-depleted T cells, or PBMCs provided the cDNA or gDNA that served as material.

Here immunoSEQ multiplex PCR was the method, and the copy in TCRdb shows in-frame clones only, minus some. The sample lists 210,000 or so clones, 90% occurring once. Specimen: peripheral blood. The clonotype originates from a man aged 45-65 years with acute or convalescent COVID-19.

This chain's CDR3 is CASSVSRLPSSYNEQFF. The CDR3 nucleotides are TGTGCCAGCAGCGTATCTAGACTACCCAGCTCCTACAATGAGCAGTTCTTC. V gene TRBV9 combines with J gene TRBJ2-1; D might be TRBD2 (5 bases). Trimming cost V 1 base and J 0 bases, with 14 bases left between them. Germline CDR1 SGDLS, CDR2 YYNGEE. The CDR3 has 17 amino acids.